This T cell receptor (beta chain) was identified in a study of T cell repertoires in cytomegalovirus infection. Study in general: Shared public TCR beta signatures pointed to both CMV infection and a matching HLA type.

As to this clonotype: The target antigen is unknown.

Regarding the study as a whole: HLA-C-restricted TCR beta clonotypes specific for CMV led the ex vivo response. People with CMV and the relevant HLA were identified by cumulative public TCR beta family frequency.

V lost 1 base and J lost 2; bases outside the gene matches: 6. CDR3 length: 17 amino acids. The germline gives CDR1 SQVTM, CDR2 ANQGSEA. A single record per CDR3 protein comes from TCRdb applying MiXCR to the reads. The table lists a few hundred thousand distinct CDR3 sequences, about 18% of them singletons. This sequence originates from a human donor in good health (CMV status not recorded). Some clones in this sample may be carry-over from other donors' samples. The chain employs TRBV29-1 and TRBJ2-3, with TRBD2 matching over 13 bases. Material for sequencing was CD8+ T cells from PBMCs. The CDR3 sequence: CSVEGGGLAGDTDTQYF. The CDR3 DNA is TGCAGCGTTGAAGGGGGAGGACTAGCGGGGGACACAGATACGCAGTATTTT.